This T cell receptor (beta chain) was captured by sequencing in a study of beta chain features in type 1 diabetes. The CDR3 is 15 residues long. In germline, CDR1 is MNHEY, CDR2 SMNVEV (reference sequence). V was trimmed by 2 bases and J by 1 base, leaving 12 bases between them. Investigators reverse transcribed all isolated RNA, so they sequenced expressed TCRB transcripts. Roughly 3.6 million reads per sample were averaged for naive, central memory and regulatory samples. Assay used: immunoSEQ multiplex PCR; TCRdb lists only in-frame clones, some missing. The sample includes more than 250,000 clones, about 20% of them seen just once. A word on this clone: Its antigen remains unknown.

Every donor had blood drawn once into heparin, approximately 0.11 L on average. Study-level findings and limits: Shortening of TCRB CDR3s, moderate but significant, appeared in all four CD4+ subsets of Type 1 diabetes patients. Naive, central memory and Treg TCRB repertoires seemed to resemble each other more closely in patients than they did in healthy donors.

The chain has TRBV27 and TRBJ2-7, with D perhaps TRBD2 (5 bases). The sequence derives from a woman in her 40s with type 1 diabetes. Sequencing input: naive CD4+ T cells from blood. In DNA form, the CDR3 reads TGTGCCAGCAGTTTAATTAGCGTTCCGTCCTACGAGCAGTACTTC. It codes for CASSLISVPSYEQYF.